This TCR beta chain was obtained from a study of blood T cell repertoires in COVID-19. Across the whole study: Some COVID-19 samples were acute and others convalescent; all came from the United States, Italy and Spain. T cells, B-cell-depleted T cells, or PBMCs provided the cDNA or gDNA that served as material.

The data were produced by immunoSEQ multiplex PCR, yet TCRdb's version contains in-frame clones alone and is incomplete. The sample holds roughly 250,000 clones, around 82% seen once. The trim removed 5 bases at V and 8 bases at J, leaving 3 bases unmatched. The CDR3 loop spans 12 amino acids. The specimen sequenced was peripheral blood. The sequence was obtained from a person aged 65 to 85 with COVID-19, enrolled during active disease. The chain has TRBV12-3 or TRBV12-4 and TRBJ1-3; 7 positions match TRBD1. CDR3 DNA sequence: TGTGCCAGCAGTCCCAGGGGGTACACCATATATTTT. This codes for CASSPRGYTIYF.